One sample yielded the 29 T cell receptor beta chains listed below, sequenced in a study of T cells in Graves' hyperthyroidism and ophthalmopathy. It was RNA transcripts that yielded the amplified TCR beta CDR3 regions. HTBI primers were employed in a first-round RT-PCR of the TCR CDR3. TCRdb processed the multiplex PCR reads anew with MiXCR; each CDR3 protein has one entry. Of hundreds of thousands of distinct CDR3 sequences in the sample, roughly 14% are singletons; the top ten hold about 3.9%. Sequenced sample: blood. These receptors were taken from a woman aged 35 to 49 with Graves' ophthalmopathy.

This clonotype was recorded many times. V usage is TRBV15 and J usage is TRBJ2-5, with TRBD1 matching 10 bases. The CDR3 is 16 amino acids. With V trimmed by 4 bases and J by 4 bases, 9 bases remained unmatched. Germline values: CDR1 LNHNV, CDR2 YYDKDF (reference sequence). CDR3 in amino acids: CATSTDEGTGAETQYF. For the CDR3, the DNA is TGTGCCACCAGCACAGACGAAGGGACAGGGGCAGAGACCCAGTACTTC.

This clonotype was picked up many times. The chain has TRBV12-3 or TRBV12-4 and TRBJ2-7; D is perhaps TRBD2 (5 bases). The CDR3 is made up of 14 amino acids. V was cut by 3 bases and J by 7 bases, with 16 bases left in between. CDR3 sequence (DNA): TGTGCCAGCAGTTTTACGACTATTTCGGGTGAGCAGTACTTC. As protein: CASSFTTISGEQYF.

This clonotype was picked up a small number of times. The chain couples TRBV20-1 to TRBJ1-2; a weak D match, TRBD1 (5 bases). The germline V gene encodes CDR1 DFQATT and CDR2 SNEGSKA (reference sequence). The CDR3 length is 14 residues. Deletions cut 3 bases from V and 3 bases from J, with 14 bases between. Here the CDR3 DNA reads TGCAGTGCTAGTTCTGAGCAGGGTCACTATGGCTACACCTTC. Amino acid sequence: CSASSEQGHYGYTF.

This clonotype was observed at least ten times. The V gene is TRBV28, the J gene TRBJ1-2, with D possibly TRBD1 on 5 matching bases. The CDR3 loop spans 13 amino acids. From germline, CDR1 is MDHEN and CDR2 SYDVKM. V was cut by 7 bases and J by 4 bases, with 13 bases left in between. CDR3 sequence (DNA): TGTGCCAGCACCGAATCCGGGACCTATGGCTACACCTTC. It translates to CASTESGTYGYTF.

In its sample, this clonotype was seen many times. The V and J genes are TRBV28 and TRBJ2-3, with 8 bases matching TRBD2. This CDR3 has 17 residues. CDR1 is MDHEN and CDR2 is SYDVKM in the germline V gene. After removal of 6 bases from V and 2 bases from J, the junction contained 13 bases not matched to a gene. CDR3 loop: CASSQAAGVVDTDTQYF. The CDR3 DNA reads as TGTGCCAGCAGCCAAGCAGCGGGAGTCGTTGACACAGATACGCAGTATTTT. Variable domain in full (rest from reference TRBV28 and TRBJ2-3): DVKVTQSSRYLVKRTGEKVFLECVQDMDHENMFWYRQDPGLGLRLIYFSYDVKMKEKGDIPEGYSVSREKKERFSLILESASTNQTSMYLCASSQAAGVVDTDTQYFGPGTRLTVL.

This clonotype appeared many times. The genes are TRBV18 and TRBJ1-1; TRBD1 agrees at 7 bases. Germline lookup yields CDR1 KGHSH and CDR2 LQKENI. After removal of 3 bases from V and 1 base from J, the junction contained 5 bases not matched to a gene. The CDR3 consists of 15 residues. The CDR3 loop is CASSPQGQENTEAFF. Written as DNA, the CDR3 is TGTGCCAGCTCACCCCAAGGACAGGAGAACACTGAAGCTTTCTTT.

This clonotype occurred many times. The CDR3 reads CSARDLLSSANTIYF. In DNA, the CDR3 is TGCAGTGCAAGGGACCTATTGAGTTCGGCAAACACCATATATTTT. The chain recombines TRBV20-1 with TRBJ1-3, with a possible D match to TRBD1 (5 bases). The CDR3 sequence is 15 residues long. V was pared by 6 bases and J by 6 bases, with 21 bases between. The germline CDR1 and CDR2 sequences are DFQATT and SNEGSKA (reference sequence).

At least ten counts were recorded for this clonotype. CDR3 amino acids: CASSSTGGGNQPQHF. The CDR3 DNA is TGTGCCAGCAGTAGTACAGGGGGGGGCAATCAGCCCCAGCATTTT. The V gene is TRBV28, the J gene TRBJ1-5; 8 positions match TRBD1. V dropped 5 bases and J dropped 2; count of bases not matched to a gene: 5. Germline CDR1 reads MDHEN; CDR2 reads SYDVKM. This CDR3 region has 15 residues.

This clonotype occurred many times. The chain carries TRBV6-1 and TRBJ2-2, with 8 bases lining up with TRBD1. J gave up 1 base and V 9 bases, and 7 bases lay outside the gene matches. CDR3 size: 15 residues. The germline V gene encodes CDR1 MNHNS and CDR2 SASEGT. CDR3: CASHDRGLNTGELFF. DNA for the CDR3: TGTGCCAGTCACGACAGGGGACTGAACACCGGGGAGCTGTTTTTT.

The J gene is TRBJ2-2, the V gene TRBV7-3; 8 nucleotides match TRBD1. Unmatched junction bases numbered 7, after V lost 2 bases and J lost 2 bases. The germline V gene encodes CDR1 SGHTA and CDR2 FQGTGA. The CDR3 sequence is 17 residues long. CDR3 bases: TGTGCCAGCAGCTTAGTAGACAGGGGCAGCAACACCGGGGAGCTGTTTTTT. It yields the protein CASSLVDRGSNTGELFF. The full variable domain, its missing parts supplied by reference TRBV7-3 and TRBJ2-2, is GAGVSQTPSNKVTEKGKYVELRCDPISGHTALYWYRQSLGQGPEFLIYFQGTGAADDSGLPNDRFFAVRPEGSVSTLKIQRTERGDSAVYLCASSLVDRGSNTGELFFGEGSRLTVL.

The rearrangement joins TRBV7-8 to TRBJ1-5; D gene unclear. Deletions cut 5 bases from V and 3 bases from J, with 14 bases between. CDR3 length: 15 amino acids. CDR1 is SGHVS and CDR2 is FQNEAQ in the germline V gene. In DNA, the CDR3 is TGTGCCAGCAGCCCGGGCCCCGAGCCCAATCAGCCCCAGCATTTT. Its translation: CASSPGPEPNQPQHF. The full variable domain, rest sourced from reference TRBV7-8 and TRBJ1-5, is GAGVSQSPRYKVAKRGQDVALRCDPISGHVSLFWYQQALGQGPEFLTYFQNEAQLDKSGLPSDRFFAERPEGSVSTLKIQRTQQEDSAVYLCASSPGPEPNQPQHFGDGTRLSIL.

This clonotype showed up many times. The genes are TRBV11-1 and TRBJ2-5; D might be TRBD1 (6 bases). This CDR3 comprises 15 residues. CDR1 and CDR2 (germline): SGHAT, FQDESV (reference sequence). V was trimmed by 7 bases and J by 3 bases, leaving 18 bases between them. This CDR3 is CASTRRWGQKETQYF. The DNA of the CDR3 is TGTGCCAGCACCAGACGGTGGGGGCAGAAAGAGACCCAGTACTTC. The variable domain in full, completed from reference TRBV11-1 and TRBJ2-5, reads EAEVAQSPRYKITEKSQAVAFWCDPISGHATLYWYRQILGQGPELLVQFQDESVVDDSQLPKDRFSAERLKGVDSTLKIQPAELGDSAMYLCASTRRWGQKETQYFGPGTRLLVL.

This clonotype has only one observation. This sequence joins TRBV7-2 and TRBJ2-1; TRBD2 is a possible D gene (5 bases). Germline V gives CDR1 SGHTA, CDR2 FQGNSA. Trimming cost V 5 bases and J 0 bases, with 11 bases left between them. This CDR3 has 15 residues. The CDR3 sequence is CASSADWSSYNEQFF. The CDR3 coding sequence is TGTGCCAGCAGCGCGGACTGGAGCTCCTACAATGAGCAGTTCTTC.

The genes are TRBV5-4 and TRBJ2-7; TRBD1 aligns across 10 bases. The germline gives CDR1 SGHNT, CDR2 YYREEE (reference sequence). The J segment lost 7 bases and the V segment lost 8 bases, leaving 12 bases of the junction unmatched. The CDR3 covers 14 residues. CDR3 DNA sequence: TGTGCCAGTCGACCCGGGACAGGGGCACAAGAGCAGTACTTC. It is translated as CASRPGTGAQEQYF.

This clonotype was counted a few times. V usage is TRBV24-1 and J usage is TRBJ1-2, with 7 bases that match TRBD1. After removal of 3 bases from V and 8 bases from J, the junction contained 8 bases not matched to a gene. In germline, CDR1 is KGHDR, CDR2 SFDVKD. This CDR3 has 14 amino acids. CDR3 sequence (DNA): TGTGCCACCAGTGATGCACGACAGGGCTTCGGCTACACCTTC. Translating gives CATSDARQGFGYTF.

Many counts were recorded for this clonotype. A read error may explain this, as a much larger clone is one base away. The rearrangement joins TRBV7-8 to TRBJ1-2; weak D call: TRBD1 (5 bases). This CDR3 comprises 13 residues. Germline lookup yields CDR1 SGHVS and CDR2 FQNEAQ. In DNA form, the CDR3 reads TGTGCCAGCAGTGGAGGGGCTTCGTATGGCTGCACCTTC. Its translation: CASSGGASYGCTF.

At least ten counts were recorded for this clonotype. The chain employs TRBV28 and TRBJ2-7; perhaps TRBD1 as D (6 bases). Germline V gene sequence: CDR1 MDHEN, CDR2 SYDVKM. V was trimmed by 10 bases and J by 5 bases, leaving 21 bases between them. CDR3 length: 14 amino acids. The CDR3: CATLPQGSHHEQYF. The CDR3 DNA is TGTGCCACCCTGCCCCAGGGGAGTCACCACGAGCAGTACTTC.

As regards this clonotype: A junction boundary mismatches the germline segment, possibly from a read error. V is TRBV30 and J is TRBJ2-2; 7 bases match TRBD2. The CDR3 runs to 16 residues. Germline assignment: CDR1 GTSNPN and CDR2 SVGIG (reference sequence). This CDR3 is CARSQGGLEGSGELFF. As DNA, the CDR3 is TGTGCCCGGAGCCAGGGAGGACTAGAAGGTTCCGGGGAGCTGTTTTTT.

This clonotype was seen a handful of times. One end of the junction varies from germline; a read error may be responsible. The chain has TRBV10-3 and TRBJ2-7, with D possibly TRBD1 on 5 matching bases. CDR1 ENHRY and CDR2 SYGVKD come from the germline V gene. The CDR3 has 12 amino acids. In DNA form, the CDR3 reads TGTGCCATCAGAGGGGTATCCTCCGAGCAGTACTTC. Protein: CAIRGVSSEQYF.

This clonotype was recorded at least ten times. J is TRBJ2-7 and V is TRBV7-2, with D possibly matching TRBD1 (5 bases). The V gene's germline CDR1 is SGHTA and CDR2 FQGNSA. V lost 6 bases and J 0 bases, leaving 9 bases between the germline ends. The CDR3 loop spans 13 amino acids. The CDR3 region has the DNA TGTGCCAGCAGTTCCAGGGTCTCCTACGAGCAGTACTTC. This translates into CASSSRVSYEQYF.

This clonotype was counted ten times or more. V and J are TRBV7-8 and TRBJ2-5; possibly TRBD1 for D (5 bases). Germline V gives CDR1 SGHVS, CDR2 FQNEAQ. The CDR3 contains 13 residues. The V end was cut by 5 bases, the J end by 3 bases, with 10 bases between. The CDR3 coding sequence is TGTGCCAGCAGCATGGACACTGAAGAGACCCAGTACTTC. Protein sequence: CASSMDTEETQYF.

The V and J genes are TRBV7-8 and TRBJ1-1; D not certain. This CDR3 is built from 14 residues. V gave up 5 bases and J gave up 2 bases, with 12 bases separating them. Per the germline V gene, CDR1 is SGHVS and CDR2 is FQNEAQ. The DNA of the CDR3 is TGTGCCAGCAGCGTATGGGAGGGTAACACTGAAGCTTTCTTT. Protein sequence: CASSVWEGNTEAFF.

This clonotype was detected only a few times. The rearrangement links TRBV20-1 to TRBJ1-5; D ambiguous. The CDR3 extends over 14 amino acids. Germline V lookup: CDR1 DFQATT, CDR2 SNEGSKA (reference sequence). The ends were cut back, 5 bases at V and 3 bases at J, with 14 bases in the middle. DNA for the CDR3: TGCAGTGCTGAAGCCCTAGGGATCAATCAGCCCCAGCATTTT. Translated, it gives CSAEALGINQPQHF.

The chain combines TRBV18 with TRBJ2-7, with 7 bases fitting TRBD2. The CDR3 is 14 residues long. CDR1 and CDR2 (germline): KGHSH, LQKENI. The trim removed 3 bases at V and 6 bases at J, leaving 8 bases unmatched. DNA of the CDR3: TGTGCCAGCTCACCTGGACTAGAGATTAGCGAGCAGTACTTC. It is translated as CASSPGLEISEQYF.

In its sample, this clonotype was seen many times. The chain links TRBV5-1 to TRBJ2-7; tentative D call: TRBD1 (5 bases). V lost 0 bases and J 3 bases, leaving 10 bases between the germline ends. The CDR3 runs 14 residues. Looked up from germline, CDR1 is SGHRS and CDR2 is YFSETQ. In DNA form, the CDR3 reads TGCGCCAGCAGCTTGGCGGCAGGGAACTACGAGCAGTACTTC. As protein: CASSLAAGNYEQYF.

This clonotype has a handful of counts. This chain links TRBV27 with TRBJ2-7, with D perhaps TRBD2 (5 bases). The CDR3 covers 16 residues. V was cut by 4 bases and J by 4 bases, with 20 bases left in between. CDR1 and CDR2 from the germline V gene are MNHEY and SMNVEV (reference sequence). The CDR3 loop reads CASSSLLGLARYEQYF. CDR3 nucleotide sequence: TGTGCCAGCAGTTCCCTCTTAGGACTTGCGAGATACGAGCAGTACTTC.

This clonotype was seen many times. The gene calls are TRBV7-8 and TRBJ1-1; D perhaps matches TRBD1 (6 bases). This CDR3 region has 17 residues. The germline V and J ends were trimmed by 7 bases and 2 bases, with 23 bases remaining between them. Per germline, CDR1 SGHVS and CDR2 FQNEAQ. CDR3 nucleotides: TGTGCCAGCACTACCGACATTGGACAGCAGATTAACACTGAAGCTTTCTTT. Its translation is CASTTDIGQQINTEAFF.

There are many counts of this clonotype. The chain couples TRBV10-3 to TRBJ2-7; 7 bases match TRBD1. In germline, CDR1 is ENHRY, CDR2 SYGVKD. The CDR3 totals 13 residues. The trim removed 4 bases at V and 3 bases at J, leaving 3 bases unmatched. The CDR3 spells CAISAQGNYEQYF. The CDR3 region has the DNA TGTGCCATCAGTGCACAGGGGAACTACGAGCAGTACTTC.

This clonotype appeared a few times. The CDR3 spells CASSTDSLLTETQYF. The DNA of the CDR3 is TGTGCCAGCAGTACGGACTCATTGCTTACGGAGACCCAGTACTTC. This chain links TRBV28 with TRBJ2-5, with D tentatively TRBD2 (5 bases). Trimming pared 5 bases from V and 5 bases from J, leaving 18 bases between. This CDR3 region has 15 residues. Germline assignment: CDR1 MDHEN and CDR2 SYDVKM.